This paragraph covers one T cell receptor (beta chain) sequence. This entry comes from a study of cytotoxic CD8 clonotypes in ibrutinib-treated CLL. The overall study: The subjects consisted of some 12 relapsed/refractory and some 15 treatment-naive individuals, with approximately 18 IGHV unmutated. Response sampling occurred after a median roughly 11 months of treatment (range 6 to 36).

Sequencing was performed with immunoSEQ multiplex PCR; in TCRdb, only in-frame clones are kept and a portion is missing. The sample holds about 120,000 clones, roughly 60% seen once. The TCR sequence derives from a human donor with chronic lymphocytic leukemia. Sequenced material: PBMCs, taken after 24 months of ibrutinib treatment.

CDR3 residues: CATSPGAHNEQFF. CDR3 bases: TGTGCCACCTCCCCGGGGGCCCACAATGAGCAGTTCTTC. J is TRBJ2-1 and V is TRBV7-2; D assignment may be TRBD1 or TRBD2 (6 bases each). CDR1 is SGHTA and CDR2 is FQGNSA in the germline V gene. This CDR3 spans 13 amino acids. Trimming cost V 10 bases and J 5 bases, with 15 bases left between them.